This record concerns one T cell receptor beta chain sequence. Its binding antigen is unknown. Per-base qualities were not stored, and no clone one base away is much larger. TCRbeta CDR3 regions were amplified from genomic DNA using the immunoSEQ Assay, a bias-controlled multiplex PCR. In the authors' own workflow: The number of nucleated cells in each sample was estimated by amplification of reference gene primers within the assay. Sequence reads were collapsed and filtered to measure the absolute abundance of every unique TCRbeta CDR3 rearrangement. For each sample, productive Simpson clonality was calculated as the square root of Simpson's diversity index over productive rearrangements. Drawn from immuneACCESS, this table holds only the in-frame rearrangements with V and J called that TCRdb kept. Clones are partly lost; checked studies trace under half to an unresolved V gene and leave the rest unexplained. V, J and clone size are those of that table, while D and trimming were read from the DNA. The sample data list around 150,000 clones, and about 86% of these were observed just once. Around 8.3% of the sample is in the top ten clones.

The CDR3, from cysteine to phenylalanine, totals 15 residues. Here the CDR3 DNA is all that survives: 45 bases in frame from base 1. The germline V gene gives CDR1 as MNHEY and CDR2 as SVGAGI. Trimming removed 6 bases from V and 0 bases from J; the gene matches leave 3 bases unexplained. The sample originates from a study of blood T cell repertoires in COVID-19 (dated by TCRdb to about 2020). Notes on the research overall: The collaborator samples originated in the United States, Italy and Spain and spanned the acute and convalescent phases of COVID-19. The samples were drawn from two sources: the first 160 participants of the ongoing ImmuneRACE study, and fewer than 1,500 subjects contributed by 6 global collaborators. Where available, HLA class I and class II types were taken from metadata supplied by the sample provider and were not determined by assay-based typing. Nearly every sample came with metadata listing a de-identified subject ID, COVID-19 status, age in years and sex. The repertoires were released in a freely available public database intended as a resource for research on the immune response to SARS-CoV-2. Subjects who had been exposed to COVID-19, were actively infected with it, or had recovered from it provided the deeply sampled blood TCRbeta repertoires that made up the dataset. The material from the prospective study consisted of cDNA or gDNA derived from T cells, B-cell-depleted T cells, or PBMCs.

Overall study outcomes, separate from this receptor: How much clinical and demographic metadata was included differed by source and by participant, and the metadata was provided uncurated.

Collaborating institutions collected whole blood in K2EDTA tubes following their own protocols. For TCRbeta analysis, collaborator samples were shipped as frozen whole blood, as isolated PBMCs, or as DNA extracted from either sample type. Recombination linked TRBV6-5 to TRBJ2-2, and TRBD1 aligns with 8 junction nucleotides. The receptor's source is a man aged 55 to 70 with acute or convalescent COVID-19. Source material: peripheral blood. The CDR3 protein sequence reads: CASSAGQANTGELFF. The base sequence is TGTGCCAGCAGCGCGGGACAGGCGAACACCGGGGAGCTGTTTTTT.